The 25 T cell receptor beta chains in this list originate from one sample, sequenced in a study of blood T cell repertoires in COVID-19. Profiled with immunoSEQ multiplex PCR; TCRdb holds only in-frame clones, not every one. The data show roughly 180,000 clones, with around 80% seen just once and 9.5% to 12% held by the top ten. Sequencing was carried out using PBMCs or T cells enriched from blood (not recorded which). These receptors were obtained from a man aged 50-60 years who had recovered from COVID-19.

J is TRBJ2-7 and V is TRBV10-2; 10 positions match TRBD1. The germline CDR1 and CDR2 sequences are WSHSY and SAAADI. This CDR3 is built from 14 residues. V lost 6 bases and J lost 2; bases outside the gene matches: 4. The DNA of the CDR3 is TGCGCCAGCAGCACCGGGACAGGGGCCTACGAGCAGTACTTC. It encodes CASSTGTGAYEQYF.

The rearrangement uses TRBV6-4 and TRBJ1-4, with D maybe TRBD1 (6 bases). The CDR3 sequence is 16 residues long. Trimming stripped 8 bases from V and 8 bases from J, with 24 bases between. In germline, CDR1 is MRHNA, CDR2 SNTAGT. CDR3 bases: TGTGCCAGCCTTATTCAGGGGAAAAGGTCGGTCGAAAAACTGTTTTTT. Translating gives CASLIQGKRSVEKLFF.

This sequence joins TRBV7-9 and TRBJ1-6; a possible D gene is TRBD1 (6 bases). The V end was cut by 5 bases, the J end by 7 bases, with 15 bases between. CDR3 length: 15 residues. Germline CDR1 is SEHNR and CDR2 is FQNEAQ (reference sequence). The CDR3 DNA reads as TGTGCCAGCAGCATCGGACAGCGCCTGAATTCACCCCTCCACTTT. It encodes CASSIGQRLNSPLHF.

The chain is built from TRBV28 and TRBJ2-5, with 8 positions matching TRBD2. Germline trimming cut 2 bases from V and 3 bases from J; bases unmatched to any gene: 5. This CDR3 is built from 15 residues. Germline V gives CDR1 MDHEN, CDR2 SYDVKM. In DNA form, the CDR3 reads TGTGCCAGCAGTTTACGACCAGCGGGGGAAGAGACCCAGTACTTC. It encodes CASSLRPAGEETQYF.

This clone has a handful of counts. This chain joins TRBV2 and TRBJ1-5; D gene ambiguous. V lost 7 bases to trimming and J lost 5 bases, with 9 bases between them. Per the germline V gene, CDR1 is SNHLY and CDR2 is FYNNEI. The CDR3 sequence is 12 residues long. CDR3 coding DNA: TGTGCCAGCAAACGGGAAGATCAGCCCCAGCATTTT. It translates to CASKREDQPQHF. Combining the CDR3 with reference TRBV2 and TRBJ1-5 gives the whole variable domain EPEVTQTPSHQVTQMGQEVILRCVPISNHLYFYWYRQILGQKVEFLVSFYNNEISEKSEIFDDQFSVERPDGSNFTLKIRSTKLEDSAMYFCASKREDQPQHFGDGTRLSIL.

The chain recombines TRBV7-6 with TRBJ1-4; tentatively, D is TRBD1 (5 bases). Germline lookup yields CDR1 SGHVS and CDR2 FNYEAQ. CDR3 length: 15 residues. V was cut by 0 bases and J by 3 bases, with 8 bases left in between. CDR3: CASSLAWGANEKLFF. The CDR3 DNA reads as TGTGCCAGCAGCTTAGCGTGGGGGGCTAATGAAAAACTGTTTTTT.

The rearrangement joins TRBV15 to TRBJ2-2; 11 bases match TRBD2. J was trimmed by 8 bases and V by 3 bases; bases with no gene match: 8. The CDR3 is 16 amino acids. Germline loops: CDR1 LNHNV, CDR2 YYDKDF (reference sequence). CDR3 sequence reads: CATSRVTSGIGGELFF. Here the CDR3 DNA reads TGTGCCACCAGCAGGGTGACTAGCGGGATCGGGGGGGAGCTGTTTTTT.

This clone appeared a single time. The chain has TRBV6-5 and TRBJ1-4; 7 bases match TRBD1. Looked up from germline, CDR1 is MNHEY and CDR2 is SVGAGI. This CDR3 comprises 14 residues. V was pared by 6 bases and J by 3 bases, with 4 bases of the junction left unmatched. The CDR3 nucleotides read TGTGCCAGCAGCCACGGGACAGCTAATGAAAAACTGTTTTTT. This codes for CASSHGTANEKLFF.

This chain uses TRBV5-5 with TRBJ2-7; 10 nucleotides align to TRBD1. With 1 base clipped from V and 6 bases from J, the junction kept 7 bases outside the gene matches. Germline CDR1 reads SGHKS; CDR2 reads YYEKEE (reference sequence). This CDR3 has 15 amino acids. The CDR3 reads CASSLRQDRGGEQYF. The CDR3 DNA is TGTGCCAGCAGCTTGAGGCAGGACAGGGGGGGCGAGCAGTACTTC.

This chain links TRBV5-1 with TRBJ2-6; TRBD1 matches at 8 bases. There are 19 residues in the CDR3. Germline CDR1 reads SGHRS; CDR2 reads YFSETQ. The V segment lost 4 bases and the J segment 4 bases; nucleotides outside the gene matches: 16. The CDR3 DNA follows: TGCGCCAGCAGCCCGCGAGAGGGGAGGACAGGGTCCGGGGCCAACGTCCTGACTTTC. Translation gives CASSPREGRTGSGANVLTF.

This chain joins TRBV10-3 and TRBJ1-1; unclear D gene. The CDR3 covers 17 residues. The V end lost 0 bases, the J end lost 4 bases, and 18 bases lay between the germline ends. From germline, CDR1 is ENHRY and CDR2 SYGVKD. The CDR3 here is CAISESPTGSGSTEAFF. For the CDR3, the DNA is TGTGCCATCAGTGAGTCCCCTACGGGTAGCGGAAGCACTGAAGCTTTCTTT.

There are a few counts of this clone. This rearrangement joins TRBV12-3 or TRBV12-4 to TRBJ2-7; D may be TRBD2 (6 bases). This CDR3 is 12 amino acids long. V lost 7 bases to trimming and J lost 4 bases, with 11 bases between them. The CDR3 reads CASNLGGYEQYF. CDR3 nucleotides: TGTGCCAGCAACCTGGGGGGATACGAGCAGTACTTC.

This chain joins TRBV4-1 and TRBJ2-2; TRBD1 matches 11 bases. Germline trimming cut 3 bases from V and 7 bases from J; bases unmatched to any gene: 10. CDR3 length: 17 residues. Looked up from germline, CDR1 is MGHRA and CDR2 is YSYEKL. CDR3 sequence (DNA): TGCGCCAGCAGCCATCGCCCGGGACAGGGGGGTAGCGGGGAGCTGTTTTTT. This sequence encodes CASSHRPGQGGSGELFF.

The rearrangement links TRBV6-5 to TRBJ1-4; D remains unclear. The CDR3 length is 13 residues. Germline-derived CDR1 and CDR2 are MNHEY and SVGAGI. Between the trimmed V and J ends, which lost 8 bases and 4 bases, there was a span of 11 bases. CDR3 in amino acids: CASSTGFNEKLFF. The CDR3 bases are TGTGCCAGCTCGACGGGGTTTAATGAAAAACTGTTTTTT.

The chain uses TRBV7-3 and TRBJ2-7, with 8 bases aligning to TRBD1. V was clipped by 2 bases and J by 3 bases; unmatched bases: 6. This CDR3 is 15 amino acids long. Germline loops: CDR1 SGHTA, CDR2 FQGTGA. In DNA, the CDR3 is TGTGCCAGCAGCTTATTGGGGACAGGATACTACGAGCAGTACTTC. The encoded protein is CASSLLGTGYYEQYF.

The rearrangement links TRBV28 to TRBJ1-3; no definite D call. The CDR3 has 14 residues. Trimming stripped 8 bases from V and 0 bases from J, with 11 bases between. Germline CDR1 is MDHEN and CDR2 is SYDVKM. As DNA, the CDR3 is TGTGCCAGCGGCTCCCGACTCTCTGGAAACACCATATATTTT. It codes for CASGSRLSGNTIYF.

This rearrangement joins TRBV5-4 to TRBJ2-7, with a weak D call TRBD2 (5 bases). Germline V CDR1 and CDR2: SGHNT, YYREEE (reference sequence). The CDR3 covers 15 residues. Trimming took 0 bases from V and 5 from J, leaving 15 bases between them. CDR3 nucleotides: TGTGCCAGCAGCTTGGACCCCTCAGCGCGGGACGAGCAGTACTTC. Translated, it gives CASSLDPSARDEQYF.

This clone was seen once. V usage is TRBV6-4 and J usage is TRBJ2-2; 8 nucleotides line up with TRBD1. CDR3 size: 15 residues. V dropped 3 bases and J dropped 4; count of bases not matched to a gene: 4. Per germline, CDR1 MRHNA and CDR2 SNTAGT. Here the CDR3 reads CASSDGTGATGELFF. CDR3 nucleotides: TGTGCCAGCAGTGATGGGACAGGAGCCACCGGGGAGCTGTTTTTT.

V usage is TRBV30 and J usage is TRBJ1-2; D unclear. CDR1 GTSNPN and CDR2 SVGIG come from the germline V gene (reference sequence). The CDR3 contains 10 residues. Trimming cost V 4 bases and J 8 bases, with 8 bases left between them. The CDR3 region is CAWKRVGYTF. For the CDR3, the DNA is TGTGCCTGGAAGCGGGTCGGCTACACCTTC. The complete variable domain, with remaining parts taken from reference TRBV30 and TRBJ1-2, reads SQTIHQWPATLVQPVGSPLSLECTVEGTSNPNLYWYRQAAGRGLQLLFYSVGIGQISSEVPQNLSASRPQDRQFILSSKKLLLSDSGFYLCAWKRVGYTFGSGTRLTVV.

The CDR3 DNA reads as TGTGCCAGCAGTTATGGACTAGCGGATGAGCAGTTCTTC. Translating it yields CASSYGLADEQFF. The rearrangement uses TRBV2 and TRBJ2-1; the match to TRBD2 covers 10 bases. This CDR3 has 13 amino acids. Germline lookup yields CDR1 SNHLY and CDR2 FYNNEI. V lost 5 bases to trimming and J lost 8 bases; unmatched junction nucleotides: 3. Based on the CDR3 plus reference TRBV2 and TRBJ2-1, the full variable domain is EPEVTQTPSHQVTQMGQEVILRCVPISNHLYFYWYRQILGQKVEFLVSFYNNEISEKSEIFDDQFSVERPDGSNFTLKIRSTKLEDSAMYFCASSYGLADEQFFGPGTRLTVL.

This clone was picked up a small number of times. V and J are TRBV13 and TRBJ1-3, with 9 bases aligning to TRBD1. The V segment lost 5 bases and the J segment 0 bases; nucleotides outside the gene matches: 2. The CDR3 runs 15 residues. The germline V gene has CDR1 PRHDT and CDR2 FYEKMQ (reference sequence). The CDR3 DNA reads as TGTGCCAGCAGCCGGGGACAGGGCTCTGGAAACACCATATATTTT. It is translated as CASSRGQGSGNTIYF.

CDR3 residues: CASSFRTRDYEQYF. As DNA, the CDR3 is TGTGCCAGCAGTTTCCGGACTAGAGACTACGAGCAGTACTTC. This sequence joins TRBV28 and TRBJ2-7; 7 bases match TRBD2. Germline CDR1 reads MDHEN; CDR2 reads SYDVKM. V gave up 3 bases and J gave up 3 bases; unmatched junction bases: 5. The CDR3 has 14 residues.

This rearrangement joins TRBV9 to TRBJ2-3; D possibly corresponds to TRBD1 (6 bases). The CDR3 is made up of 14 amino acids. Germline CDR1 is SGDLS and CDR2 is YYNGEE. V lost 7 bases, J lost 0 bases, and 12 bases lay in between. Written as DNA, the CDR3 is TGTGCCAGCCCACAGGGTTCTAGCACAGATACGCAGTATTTT. Translated, it gives CASPQGSSTDTQYF.

The chain couples TRBV7-2 to TRBJ1-2; D might be TRBD1 (5 bases). This CDR3 spans 19 amino acids. Per germline, CDR1 SGHTA and CDR2 FQGNSA. V lost 1 base, J lost 0 bases, and 21 bases lay in between. DNA for the CDR3: TGTGCCAGCAGCTTAGTTAGGGTGGGGGGTGCGAGAGCTAACTATGGCTACACCTTC. This translates into CASSLVRVGGARANYGYTF.

V is TRBV5-6 and J is TRBJ2-3; perhaps TRBD1 as D (6 bases). The CDR3 runs 15 residues. Trimming removed 5 bases at V and 4 bases at J, with 17 bases between. The germline gives CDR1 SGHDT, CDR2 YYEEEE. The CDR3 region is CASRPTGFGADTQYF. The CDR3 region has the DNA TGTGCCAGCAGGCCTACAGGGTTCGGGGCAGATACGCAGTATTTT.